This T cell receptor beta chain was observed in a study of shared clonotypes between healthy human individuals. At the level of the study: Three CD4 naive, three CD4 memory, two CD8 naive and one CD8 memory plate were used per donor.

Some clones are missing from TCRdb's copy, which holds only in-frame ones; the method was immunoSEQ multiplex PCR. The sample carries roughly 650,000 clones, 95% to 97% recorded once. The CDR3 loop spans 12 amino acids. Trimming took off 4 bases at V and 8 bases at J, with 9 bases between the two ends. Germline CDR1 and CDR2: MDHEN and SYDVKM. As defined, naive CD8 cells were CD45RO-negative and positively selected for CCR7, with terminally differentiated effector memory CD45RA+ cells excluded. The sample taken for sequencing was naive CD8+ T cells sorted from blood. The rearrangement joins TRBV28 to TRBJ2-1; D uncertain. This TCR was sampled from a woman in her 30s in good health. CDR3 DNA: TGTGCCAGCAGTTCCGTCGACGATGAGCAGTTCTTC. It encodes CASSSVDDEQFF. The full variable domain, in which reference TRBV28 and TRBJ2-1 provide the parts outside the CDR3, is DVKVTQSSRYLVKRTGEKVFLECVQDMDHENMFWYRQDPGLGLRLIYFSYDVKMKEKGDIPEGYSVSREKKERFSLILESASTNQTSMYLCASSSVDDEQFFGPGTRLTVL.